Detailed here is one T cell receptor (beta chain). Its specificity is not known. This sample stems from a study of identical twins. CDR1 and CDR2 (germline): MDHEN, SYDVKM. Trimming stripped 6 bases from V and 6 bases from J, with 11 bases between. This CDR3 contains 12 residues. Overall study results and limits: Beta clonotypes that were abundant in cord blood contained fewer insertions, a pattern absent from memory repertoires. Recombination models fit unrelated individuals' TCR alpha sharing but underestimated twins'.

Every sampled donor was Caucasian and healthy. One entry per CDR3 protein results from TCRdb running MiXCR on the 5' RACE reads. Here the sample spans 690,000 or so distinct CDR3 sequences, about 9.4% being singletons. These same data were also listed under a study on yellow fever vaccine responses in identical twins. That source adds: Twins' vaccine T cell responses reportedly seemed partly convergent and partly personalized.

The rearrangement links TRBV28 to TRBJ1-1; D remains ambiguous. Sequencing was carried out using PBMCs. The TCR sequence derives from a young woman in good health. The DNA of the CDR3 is TGTGCCAGCAGGGACGGTTACTCTGAAGCTTTCTTT. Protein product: CASRDGYSEAFF.